This T cell receptor (beta chain) was captured by sequencing in a study of blood T cell repertoires in COVID-19 (TCRdb year 2020). Background on the whole study: Collaborator samples came from the United States, Italy and Spain and covered acute and convalescent phases of COVID-19. The prospective study material was composed of cDNA or gDNA derived from T cells, B-cell-depleted T cells, or PBMCs. Deeply sampled blood TCRbeta repertoires from subjects exposed to, actively infected with, or recovered from COVID-19 were included in the dataset. The repertoires were released in a freely available public database meant as a resource for research on the immune response to SARS-CoV-2. The samples were drawn from two sources: the first 160 participants of the ongoing ImmuneRACE study, and 950 to 1,500 subjects contributed by 6 global collaborators. The sample metadata nearly always contained a de-identified subject ID, COVID-19 status, age in years and sex. Where HLA class I and class II types were available, the types were taken from metadata supplied by the sample provider, not from assay-based typing. What the study reported, not specific to this receptor: The amount of clinical and demographic metadata varied by source and participant and was provided uncurated.

Enrolling through a virtual design, the prospective study's participants ranged in age from roughly 18 to 89 years and lived across roughly 24 United States geographic areas. In the prospective study, participants were assigned to cohorts based on the clinical history participants reported in a screening survey and a study questionnaire. In the prospective study, whole blood, serum and a nasopharyngeal or oropharyngeal swab were collected from each participant by mobile phlebotomists. Participants in the prospective study had the option to provide additional blood draws and questionnaires over a roughly 2-month period. Prospective study blood samples were shipped either frozen or at room temperature before DNA extraction. This clone has a single count. There is no known antigen for this receptor. No per-base quality is available; no much larger clone lies one base away. TCRbeta CDR3 regions were amplified from genomic DNA by means of the immunoSEQ Assay, a bias-controlled multiplex PCR. Turning to the authors' computational methods: Nucleated cell counts per sample were estimated from amplification of reference gene primers within the assay. To quantify the absolute abundance of each unique TCRbeta CDR3 rearrangement, sequence reads were collapsed and filtered. For each sample, productive Simpson clonality was calculated as the square root of Simpson's diversity index across productive rearrangements. This immuneACCESS table, as held by TCRdb, lists in-frame sequences with V and J called but not all clones. Of the missing ones, under half trace to an unresolved V gene in checked studies; the others have no known cause. Clone size and V and J calls were adopted from that table, with D and trimming inferred from the DNA. This sample gives roughly 220,000 clones in total; 75% to 90% of them show up just once. The ten biggest clones cover 3% to 4% of the sample.

The clonotype comes from a woman between 18 and 30 years old in a cohort exposed to, infected with or recovered from COVID-19 (not recorded which). Sequenced material: PBMCs or T cells enriched from blood (not recorded which).

The base sequence is TGCGCCAGCAGCGAGGGCACTAGTGGGTATGGAGAGACCCAGTACTTC. Translated, it reads CASSEGTSGYGETQYF. The rearranged chain carries TRBV4-1 and TRBJ2-5; a tentative D match to TRBD2 spans 5 bases. As encoded in the germline V gene, CDR1 is MGHRA while CDR2 is YSYEKL. The CDR3 has 16 amino acids, counting the end cysteine and phenylalanine. Only the CDR3 region is kept as DNA, spanning 48 bases read in frame from base 1. V and J lose 5 bases and 4 bases, and a span of 20 bases separates them.